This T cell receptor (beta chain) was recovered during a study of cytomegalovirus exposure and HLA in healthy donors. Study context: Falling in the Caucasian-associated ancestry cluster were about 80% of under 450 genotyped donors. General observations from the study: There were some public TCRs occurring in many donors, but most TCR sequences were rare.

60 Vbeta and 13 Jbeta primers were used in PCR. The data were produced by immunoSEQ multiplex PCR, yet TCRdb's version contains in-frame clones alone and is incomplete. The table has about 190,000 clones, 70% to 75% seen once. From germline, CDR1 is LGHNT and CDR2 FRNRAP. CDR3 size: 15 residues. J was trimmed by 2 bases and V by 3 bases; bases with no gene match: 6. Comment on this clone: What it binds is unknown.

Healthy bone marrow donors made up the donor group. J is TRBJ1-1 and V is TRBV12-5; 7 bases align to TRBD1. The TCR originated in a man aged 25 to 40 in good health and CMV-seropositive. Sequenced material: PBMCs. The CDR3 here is CASGFLTGINTEAFF. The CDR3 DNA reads TGTGCTAGTGGTTTCCTGACAGGGATTAACACTGAAGCTTTCTTT. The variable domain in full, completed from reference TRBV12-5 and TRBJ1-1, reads DARVTQTPRHKVTEMGQEVTMRCQPILGHNTVFWYRQTMMQGLELLAYFRNRAPLDDSGMPKDRFSAEMPDATLATLKIQPSEPRDSAVYFCASGFLTGINTEAFFGQGTRLTVV.